This TCR beta chain was sequenced in a study of blood T cell repertoires in COVID-19. Under the authors' procedure: Reference gene primer amplification in the assay estimated nucleated cell counts. Sequencing was performed with immunoSEQ multiplex PCR; in TCRdb, only in-frame clones are kept and a portion is missing. V, J and clone size derive from that table, while D and trimming were established from the DNA sequence. Here the sample spans roughly 410,000 clones, approximately 89% being singletons. In germline, CDR1 is MNHEY, CDR2 SVGAGI. V dropped 6 bases and J dropped 4 bases, with 10 bases sitting between them. The CDR3 runs to 12 residues. In its sample, this clone was seen once.

This sequence was found in a woman in her thirties or forties with COVID-19, enrolled during active disease. The sequenced material came from peripheral blood. The V call is TRBV6-5, the J call TRBJ2-7; weak D call: TRBD2 (5 bases). In DNA form, the CDR3 reads TGTGCCAGCAGCAGAGAGGGATACGAGCAGTACTTC. Translation: CASSREGYEQYF.